Each of the 29 T cell receptor beta chains below was sequenced from the same sample in a study of CD8+ T cells in alopecia areata. Isolated RNA was reverse transcribed into cDNA used as the sequencing template. The assay was immunoSEQ multiplex PCR, and TCRdb's table has in-frame clones only and misses some. The top ten hold less than 14% of the sample, which has roughly 180,000 clones, roughly 50% seen once. Treatment: oral pan-JAK inhibitor, 5-10 mg twice daily. Sequencing used CD8+ T cells sorted from blood, obtained at week 24, from a patient treated with tofacitinib. The receptors come from a human donor with alopecia areata.

The gene calls are TRBV5-1 and TRBJ2-1; TRBD1 aligns across 9 bases. J lost 8 bases, V lost 2 bases, and 5 bases had no gene match. The CDR3 has 14 residues. CDR1 is SGHRS and CDR2 is YFSETQ in the germline V gene. The CDR3 region has the DNA TGCGCCAGCAGCTTCGGACAGGGGTCGTATGAGCAGTTCTTC. Its protein is CASSFGQGSYEQFF.

The chain couples TRBV13 to TRBJ2-1; D ambiguous. Germline V gene data show CDR1 as PRHDT and CDR2 as FYEKMQ (reference sequence). The CDR3 is 16 amino acids. Trimming left V 5 bases short and J 8 bases short, with 22 bases between. The CDR3 is CASSPSDTIGWDEQFF. CDR3 nucleotide sequence: TGTGCCAGCAGCCCCTCTGATACGATAGGGTGGGATGAGCAGTTCTTC.

The J gene is TRBJ1-2, the V gene TRBV27; D may be TRBD1 (5 bases). From germline, CDR1 is MNHEY and CDR2 SMNVEV (reference sequence). This CDR3 comprises 13 residues. The ends were cut back, 6 bases at V and 7 bases at J, with 15 bases in the middle. The CDR3 loop reads CASSGGPLGGYTF. The CDR3 DNA is TGTGCCAGCAGCGGGGGACCTTTAGGTGGCTACACCTTC.

This clone was recorded a few times. The genes are TRBV5-4 and TRBJ2-7; possibly TRBD1 or TRBD2 for D (5 bases each). CDR3 length: 13 amino acids. Germline CDR1 reads SGHNT; CDR2 reads YYREEE (reference sequence). Trimming left V 4 bases short and J 4 bases short, with 12 bases between. CDR3 protein: CASSRGPQYEQYF. The CDR3 nucleotides are TGTGCCAGCAGCCGGGGACCTCAGTACGAGCAGTACTTC.

On this clone: One end of the junction varies from germline; a read error may be responsible. CDR3 nucleotides: TGTGCCTGGAGTGTACTGACAGACGTATCATTC. It is translated as CAWSVLTDVSF. The V and J genes are TRBV30 and TRBJ1-2; the D gene is possibly TRBD1 (5 bases). Germline-derived CDR1 and CDR2 are GTSNPN and SVGIG (reference sequence). CDR3 length: 11 amino acids.

The chain couples TRBV19 to TRBJ2-3; 8 nucleotides match TRBD2. With 3 bases clipped from V and 5 bases from J, the junction kept 13 bases outside the gene matches. The CDR3 consists of 17 residues. Germline V gene sequence: CDR1 LNHDA, CDR2 SQIVND (reference sequence). The CDR3 spells CASSMDLGGAPGDTQYF. The CDR3 DNA sequence: TGTGCCAGTAGTATGGATCTCGGGGGGGCCCCAGGAGATACGCAGTATTTT.

The V call is TRBV2, the J call TRBJ1-1; D ambiguous. Germline lookup yields CDR1 SNHLY and CDR2 FYNNEI. The CDR3 is made up of 12 amino acids. Trimming removed 11 bases at V and 1 base at J, with 11 bases between. CDR3: CAGNPGNTEAFF. Written as DNA, the CDR3 is TGTGCCGGGAATCCGGGGAACACTGAAGCTTTCTTT. The whole variable domain, remainder taken from reference TRBV2 and TRBJ1-1, is EPEVTQTPSHQVTQMGQEVILRCVPISNHLYFYWYRQILGQKVEFLVSFYNNEISEKSEIFDDQFSVERPDGSNFTLKIRSTKLEDSAMYFCAGNPGNTEAFFGQGTRLTVV.

A single count supports this clone. V gene TRBV4-3 combines with J gene TRBJ1-6; 8 bases are a match to TRBD1. Germline V lookup: CDR1 LGHNA, CDR2 YSLEER. Unmatched junction bases numbered 3, after V lost 3 bases and J lost 5 bases. CDR3 length: 15 amino acids. The CDR3 protein is CASSHGTGNNSPLHF. The DNA for the CDR3 is TGCGCCAGCAGCCACGGGACAGGCAATAATTCACCCCTCCACTTT.

The V call is TRBV2, the J call TRBJ2-7; tentatively, D is TRBD2 (5 bases). V lost 6 bases, J lost 2 bases, and 17 bases lay in between. The CDR3 totals 15 residues. Germline V CDR1 and CDR2: SNHLY, FYNNEI. The CDR3 nucleotides read TGTGCCAGCAGCCACGGACTCGCGAAAACCTACGAGCAGTACTTC. Protein sequence: CASSHGLAKTYEQYF.

This clone has just one count. The chain employs TRBV29-1 and TRBJ2-7; the D gene is possibly TRBD1 (5 bases). This CDR3 is built from 14 residues. Trimming took off 2 bases at V and 4 bases at J, with 15 bases between the two ends. Germline-derived CDR1 and CDR2 are SQVTM and ANQGSEA. CDR3 sequence (DNA): TGCAGCGTTGAACTCAGAAGGGGCTCATACGAGCAGTACTTC. Translated, it gives CSVELRRGSYEQYF.

This clone was detected only once. V and J are TRBV15 and TRBJ2-5; possible D gene TRBD1, 5 bases. The J call is in doubt because the DNA end fits TRBJ2-7 better. The germline gives CDR1 LNHNV, CDR2 YYDKDF (reference sequence). The CDR3 spans 13 residues. CDR3 coding DNA: TGTGCCACCAGCAGTCAGGGTACCTACGAGCAGTACTTC. Its protein product is CATSSQGTYEQYF.

Here the CDR3 DNA reads TGTGCCAGCAGCGTAGCCCTGGGGCAGACGGGGGAGACCCAGTACTTC. Its translation: CASSVALGQTGETQYF. V is TRBV9 and J is TRBJ2-5; possibly TRBD1 or TRBD2 for D (5 bases each). CDR1 and CDR2 (germline): SGDLS, YYNGEE. CDR3 length: 16 amino acids. Deletions cut 0 bases from V and 5 bases from J, with 17 bases between.

This chain uses TRBV29-1 with TRBJ1-2, with 9 bases identical to TRBD1. This CDR3 is built from 14 residues. Trimming took 6 bases from V and 3 from J; bases not matched to a gene: 8. Germline values: CDR1 SQVTM, CDR2 ANQGSEA. The CDR3 DNA follows: TGCAGCGTCGTCTCAGGACAGGGGTACTATGGCTACACCTTC. Its translation is CSVVSGQGYYGYTF.

A word on this clone: Different DNA sequences within this sample yield the same CDR3. The rearrangement links TRBV7-2 to TRBJ2-7; 10 nucleotides line up with TRBD1. V shed 6 bases, J shed 2 bases, and the junction held 4 bases outside the gene matches. The CDR3 runs 14 residues. From germline, CDR1 is SGHTA and CDR2 FQGNSA. The CDR3: CASSSGTGAYEQYF. CDR3 nucleotides: TGTGCCAGCAGTTCCGGGACAGGGGCCTACGAGCAGTACTTC.

This clone showed up just a few times. This chain joins TRBV7-2 and TRBJ2-1; the D gene is possibly TRBD1 (5 bases). In germline, CDR1 is SGHTA, CDR2 FQGNSA. V lost 5 bases and J lost 0, with 11 bases in between. The CDR3 loop spans 15 amino acids. CDR3 sequence reads: CASSPDQGSYNEQFF. CDR3 DNA: TGTGCCAGCAGCCCTGACCAGGGCTCCTACAATGAGCAGTTCTTC.

V and J are TRBV27 and TRBJ1-5; 8 bases line up with TRBD1. This CDR3 region has 15 residues. Trimming at V came to 6 bases and at J to 3 bases, leaving 7 bases not matched to a gene. Germline CDR1 reads MNHEY; CDR2 reads SMNVEV (reference sequence). CDR3 amino acids: CASSPGQGHNQPQHF. CDR3 nucleotides: TGTGCCAGCAGCCCCGGACAGGGACACAATCAGCCCCAGCATTTT.

The chain recombines TRBV15 with TRBJ1-1; D may be TRBD1 (5 bases). This CDR3 is built from 13 residues. From germline, CDR1 is LNHNV and CDR2 YYDKDF (reference sequence). Trimming took off 7 bases at V and 1 base at J, with 10 bases between the two ends. DNA of the CDR3: TGTGCCACCATCGGAGGGGCGAACACTGAAGCTTTCTTT. Protein sequence: CATIGGANTEAFF.

This clone has a handful of counts. The genes are TRBV25-1 and TRBJ1-1; TRBD1 agrees at 9 bases. The germline CDR1 and CDR2 sequences are MGHDK and SYGVNS. Unmatched junction bases numbered 6, after V lost 2 bases and J lost 11 bases. The CDR3 consists of 13 residues. Here the CDR3 DNA reads TGTGCCAGCAGTGAAGGGACAGGGAGGGAGGCTTTCTTT. It specifies CASSEGTGREAFF.

This chain links TRBV9 with TRBJ2-7; unclear D gene. The CDR3 spans 15 residues. Looked up from germline, CDR1 is SGDLS and CDR2 is YYNGEE. Trimming took 0 bases from V and 0 from J, leaving 10 bases between them. The CDR3: CASSVESAPSYEQYF. CDR3 DNA: TGTGCCAGCAGCGTAGAGTCTGCCCCCTCCTACGAGCAGTACTTC.

The chain is built from TRBV11-2 and TRBJ1-1; weak D call: TRBD1 (5 bases). The CDR3 contains 13 residues. CDR1 SGHAT and CDR2 FQNNGV come from the germline V gene. The germline V and J ends were trimmed by 3 bases and 3 bases, with 8 bases remaining between them. The CDR3: CASSLGRDTEAFF. The CDR3 DNA reads TGTGCCAGCAGCTTGGGCAGGGACACTGAAGCTTTCTTT.

The V gene is TRBV4-3, the J gene TRBJ2-7, with TRBD1 matching over 9 bases. Unmatched junction bases numbered 3, after V lost 0 bases and J lost 3 bases. The CDR3 consists of 15 residues. The germline gives CDR1 LGHNA, CDR2 YSLEER. CDR3 sequence (DNA): TGCGCCAGCAGCCAAGATCAGGACAGGGGCTACGAGCAGTACTTC. Protein sequence: CASSQDQDRGYEQYF.

CDR3 in amino acids: CASSHSLNTEAFF. In DNA, the CDR3 is TGCGCCAGCAGCCATTCACTGAACACTGAAGCTTTCTTT. The chain employs TRBV4-3 and TRBJ1-1; D unclear. This CDR3 has 13 residues. The germline V gene has CDR1 LGHNA and CDR2 YSLEER. V lost 3 bases, J lost 0 bases, and 5 bases lay in between.

V usage is TRBV5-6 and J usage is TRBJ1-2, with 10 bases lining up with TRBD1. In germline, CDR1 is SGHDT, CDR2 YYEEEE. CDR3 size: 17 residues. The ends lost 1 base at V and 4 bases at J; junction bases unmatched: 10. The CDR3: CASSLWDRGVLVYGYTF. The DNA of the CDR3 is TGTGCCAGCAGCTTGTGGGACAGGGGCGTTCTGGTCTATGGCTACACCTTC.

Of note for this clone: One end of the junction varies from germline; a read error may be responsible. In the same sample, other DNA sequences code for this CDR3. The chain carries TRBV7-9 and TRBJ1-2; D unclear. The V gene's germline CDR1 is SEHNR and CDR2 FQNEAQ (reference sequence). The CDR3 is 16 residues long. The CDR3 region has the DNA TGCGCCAGCAGCCAAGTTTCGCTAGCCACAGACTATGGCTACACCTTC. Protein product: CASSQVSLATDYGYTF.

The rearrangement joins TRBV29-1 to TRBJ2-5, with 7 bases fitting TRBD2. The germline V gene encodes CDR1 SQVTM and CDR2 ANQGSEA. The CDR3 is 14 amino acids. Trimming at V came to 2 bases and at J to 8 bases, leaving 11 bases not matched to a gene. The CDR3 protein is CSVEPAGEMETQYF. Written as DNA, the CDR3 is TGCAGCGTTGAACCCGCGGGGGAGATGGAAACCCAGTACTTC.

The table lists this clone with a few counts. The rearrangement joins TRBV14 to TRBJ2-3; D is uncertain. The CDR3 extends over 13 amino acids. Trimming took off 4 bases at V and 1 base at J, with 6 bases between the two ends. CDR1 is SGHDN and CDR2 is FVKESK in the germline V gene. CDR3 coding DNA: TGTGCCAGCAGCCGGGTCGGCACAGATACGCAGTATTTT. Its translation is CASSRVGTDTQYF.

On this clone: Other DNA sequences in the same sample also yield this CDR3. This chain joins TRBV25-1 and TRBJ2-5; D unresolved. With 4 bases removed from V and 4 bases from J, the gap between germline ends came to 1 base. Per the germline V gene, CDR1 is MGHDK and CDR2 is SYGVNS. The CDR3 extends over 10 amino acids. Here the CDR3 DNA reads TGTGCCAGCAGTGGAGAGACCCAGTACTTC. It yields the protein CASSGETQYF.

This chain uses TRBV13 with TRBJ1-1; D is ambiguous. This CDR3 is built from 14 residues. V lost 5 bases, J lost 0 bases, and 10 bases lay in between. Germline CDR1 and CDR2: PRHDT and FYEKMQ (reference sequence). CDR3 bases: TGTGCCAGCAGCCGAGAAGAGATGAACACTGAAGCTTTCTTT. This gives the protein CASSREEMNTEAFF.

This sequence joins TRBV27 and TRBJ2-5; unclear D gene. V lost 1 base and J 2 bases, leaving 5 bases between the germline ends. Germline CDR1 reads MNHEY; CDR2 reads SMNVEV (reference sequence). CDR3 length: 13 amino acids. CDR3 protein: CASSLFWQETQYF. The CDR3 bases are TGTGCCAGCAGTTTATTTTGGCAAGAGACCCAGTACTTC.